This T cell receptor (beta chain) emerged from a study of Graves' ophthalmopathy and Graves' hyperthyroidism. Moderately to severely active ophthalmopathy under 3 months, CAS at least 3, NOSPECS at least 4. Pregnancy or lactation, uncontrolled infections and other autoimmune diseases were grounds for excluding patients. This CDR3 region has 16 residues. V shed 4 bases, J shed 6 bases, and the junction held 9 bases outside the gene matches. CDR1 MNHEY and CDR2 SVGAGI come from the germline V gene. Amplification targeted the TCR beta CDR3 regions, with RNA transcripts as the source material. First-round RT-PCR relied on HTBI primers, and a second-round multiplex PCR came next. TCRdb reprocessed the multiplex PCR reads with MiXCR, giving one entry per CDR3 protein. Of 200,000 to 250,000 distinct CDR3 sequences listed, around 28% are singletons.

V and J are TRBV6-5 and TRBJ2-5, with TRBD1 identical over 12 bases. This receptor was taken from a man in his fifties with Graves' ophthalmopathy. Source material: peripheral blood. As DNA, the CDR3 is TGTGCCAGCAGTTTGGGACAGGGGGCCTTTCAGCAGACCCAGTACTTC. Protein sequence: CASSLGQGAFQQTQYF.